This T cell receptor beta chain was sequenced during a study of blood T cell repertoires in COVID-19. Assay: immunoSEQ multiplex PCR; the TCRdb copy retains only in-frame clones and omits some. The sample contains roughly 140,000 clones, approximately 90% of which appear only once. The V end lost 2 bases, the J end lost 0 bases, and 9 bases lay between the germline ends. Germline V lookup: CDR1 SGHRS, CDR2 YFSETQ. The CDR3 is 15 residues long. The sample comprised PBMCs or T cells enriched from blood (not recorded which). V usage is TRBV5-1 and J usage is TRBJ2-1; D is possibly TRBD2 (5 bases). This TCR came from a woman younger than 45 with acute COVID-19. This CDR3 reads CASSFSESSYNEQFF. The CDR3 region has the DNA TGCGCCAGCAGCTTTAGCGAAAGCTCCTACAATGAGCAGTTCTTC.